This T cell receptor beta chain was recorded in a study of T cells after yellow fever vaccination. Study-wide findings and caveats: Detected again after the booster were most primary-vaccination clones, at about 96% CD4 and 88% CD8. Abundant clonotypes from the bulk population could get into FACS-sorted repertoires as contaminants. The appearance of a small share of clonotypes in both CD4 and CD8 compartments was observed.

The CDR3 length is 16 residues. Germline trimming cut 1 base from V and 4 bases from J; bases unmatched to any gene: 7. As concerns this clonotype: What it recognizes is unknown.

TCRdb recomputed calls from the 5' RACE reads with MiXCR, one row per CDR3 protein. This sample has fewer than 400,000 distinct CDR3 sequences; about 10% occur once, and the top ten carry around 3.2%. The TCR was taken from a man between 18 and 29 years old who received the YFV17D yellow fever vaccine. The chain combines TRBV12-3 or TRBV12-4 with TRBJ1-5; 7 bases match TRBD1. Here the sequenced sample was CD4+ T cells sorted from PBMCs, taken 45 days after the yellow fever booster vaccination. CDR3 in DNA: TGTGCCAGCAGTTTAGAGGCGGGACAGACTAATCAGCCCCAGCATTTT. The encoded protein is CASSLEAGQTNQPQHF.